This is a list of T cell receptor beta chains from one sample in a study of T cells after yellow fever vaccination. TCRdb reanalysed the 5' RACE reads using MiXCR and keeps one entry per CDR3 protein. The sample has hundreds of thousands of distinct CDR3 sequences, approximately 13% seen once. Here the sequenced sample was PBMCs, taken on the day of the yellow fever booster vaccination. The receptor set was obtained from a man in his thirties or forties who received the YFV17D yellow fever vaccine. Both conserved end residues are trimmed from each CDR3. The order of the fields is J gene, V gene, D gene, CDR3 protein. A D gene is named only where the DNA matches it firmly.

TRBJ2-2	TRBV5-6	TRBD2	ASSSGLAGGPVFGELF
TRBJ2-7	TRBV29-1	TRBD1	SVLGQGSTYEQY
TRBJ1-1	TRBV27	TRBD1	ASSLSPQGWTEAF
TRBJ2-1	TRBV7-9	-	ASNLLLAGGNEQF
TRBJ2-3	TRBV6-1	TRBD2	ASRWTSGLTDTQY
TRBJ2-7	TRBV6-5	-	ASSYSKVGSSYEQY
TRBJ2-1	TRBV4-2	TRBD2	ASSPPGLAGVGGYNEQF
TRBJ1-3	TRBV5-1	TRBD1	ASSFTGGKGNTIY
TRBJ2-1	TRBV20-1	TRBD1	SAGGQGAFSNNEQF
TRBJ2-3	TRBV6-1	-	ASIEEAASTDTQY
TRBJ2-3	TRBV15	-	ATRRTGPDTDTQY
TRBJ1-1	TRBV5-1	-	ASSVTDAAGAEAF
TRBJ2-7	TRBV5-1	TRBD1	ASSPPDRTYEQY
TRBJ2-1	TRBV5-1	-	ASSVGQGGNEQF
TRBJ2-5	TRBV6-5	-	ASSYLPSSFQETQY
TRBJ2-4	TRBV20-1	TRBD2	SASEYLGLAGGPGNIQY
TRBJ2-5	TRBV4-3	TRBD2	ASSQGATSGTSQETQY
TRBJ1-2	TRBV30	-	AWSVRGNYGYT
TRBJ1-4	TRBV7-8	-	ASSLATGVYEKLF
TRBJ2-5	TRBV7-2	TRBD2	ASSPTGLAGRETQY
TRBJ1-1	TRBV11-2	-	ASSPHGGANTEAF
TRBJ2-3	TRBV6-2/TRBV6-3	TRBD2	ASSQRTSGHTDTQY
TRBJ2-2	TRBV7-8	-	ASSQGVDTGELF
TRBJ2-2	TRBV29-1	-	SVEVLSAGELF
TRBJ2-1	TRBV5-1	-	ASSPGTVRNEQF
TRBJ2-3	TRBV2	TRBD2	ASPTAGLAGGFTDTQY
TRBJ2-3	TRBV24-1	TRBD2	ATSDTLGTSGRETDTQY
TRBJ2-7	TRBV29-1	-	SALVLGGEQY
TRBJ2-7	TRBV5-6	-	ASSLQQNSYEQY
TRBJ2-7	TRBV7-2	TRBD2	ASSTRTSGRPSYEQY
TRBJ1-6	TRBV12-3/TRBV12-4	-	ASSLGQGNNSPLH
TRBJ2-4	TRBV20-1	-	SARGYQVGDIQY